This T cell receptor beta chain was obtained from a study of untreated major depressive disorder. Sequencing used immunoSEQ multiplex PCR; TCRdb keeps in-frame clones, though not all of them. Of some 21,000 clones in the sample, 80% to 90% were seen once. Study-wide results and limits: Three preselected Vbeta families were the sole sequencing comparisons.

This CDR3 spans 16 amino acids. V lost 0 bases and J 5 bases, leaving 11 bases between the germline ends. Germline V gives CDR1 MNHEY, CDR2 SVGAGI. Typically about 96% of enriched cells were CD4+. Worth noting for this clone: No antigen is known for it.

Sequencing used CD4+ T cells from PBMCs. This sequence originates from a woman aged 25 to 45 in good health. J is TRBJ1-6 and V is TRBV6-5; no firm D call. The CDR3 loop reads CASSYSIGSDNSPLHF. DNA of the CDR3: TGTGCCAGCAGTTACTCGATAGGTTCCGATAATTCACCCCTCCACTTT.